This T cell receptor (beta chain) was sequenced in a study of blood T cell repertoires in COVID-19. Study-level information: Italy, Spain and the United States were the sources of the convalescent and acute COVID-19 samples. From T cells, B-cell-depleted T cells, or PBMCs came the material, which was cDNA or gDNA.

How the authors handled the data: Amplification with reference gene primers provided the estimates of nucleated cell counts. The protocol was immunoSEQ multiplex PCR, while the TCRdb copy is restricted to in-frame clones and leaves out a portion. That table is the source of V, J and clone size, and D and trimming were worked out from the DNA. Of 100,000 to 140,000 clones in the sample, 80% to 85% are singletons; the top ten hold 4% to 5.5%. There are 12 residues in the CDR3. The germline CDR1 and CDR2 sequences are MNHEY and SVGAGI. V dropped 8 bases and J dropped 3 bases, with 11 bases sitting between them.

The chain links TRBV6-5 to TRBJ2-7, with D maybe TRBD2 (5 bases). The sequencing sample was made of peripheral blood. This TCR derives from a human donor in a cohort sampled during active COVID-19. The DNA for the CDR3 is TGTGCCAGCGGGAGTCGTGTCTACGAGCAGTACTTC. Translating it yields CASGSRVYEQYF.